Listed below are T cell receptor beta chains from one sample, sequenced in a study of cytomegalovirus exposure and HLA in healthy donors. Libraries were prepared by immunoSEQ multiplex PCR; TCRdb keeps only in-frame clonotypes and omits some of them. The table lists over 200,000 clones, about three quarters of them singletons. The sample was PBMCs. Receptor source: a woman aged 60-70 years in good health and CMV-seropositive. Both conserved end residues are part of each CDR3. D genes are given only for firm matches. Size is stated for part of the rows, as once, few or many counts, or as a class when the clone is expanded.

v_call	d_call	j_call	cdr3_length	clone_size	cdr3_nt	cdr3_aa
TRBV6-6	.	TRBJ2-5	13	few	TGTGCCAGCAGTTACCCCCCACAAGAGACCCAGTACTTC	CASSYPPQETQYF
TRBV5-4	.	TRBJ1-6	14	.	TGTGCCAGCAGCTGGGACTCGGATAATTCACCCCTCCACTTT	CASSWDSDNSPLHF
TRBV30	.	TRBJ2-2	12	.	TGTGCCTGGAGCCCACTCACCGGGGAGCTGTTTTTT	CAWSPLTGELFF
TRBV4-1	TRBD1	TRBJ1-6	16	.	TGCGCCAGCAGCCGGACAGGGATGGGGGATAATTCACCCCTCCACTTT	CASSRTGMGDNSPLHF
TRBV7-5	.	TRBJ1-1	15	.	TGTGTCAGAAGCCAATCGAGTGGTCCCGTGGTTGAAGCTTTCTTT	CVRSQSSGPVVEAFF
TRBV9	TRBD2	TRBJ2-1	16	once	TGTGCCAGCAGCGGACGGGGAAGCGGGAGCGGTGTTGAGCAGTTCTTC	CASSGRGSGSGVEQFF
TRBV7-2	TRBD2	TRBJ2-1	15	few	TGTGCCAGCAGCCCCCTAGCGGGGTCCTACAATGAGCAGTTCTTC	CASSPLAGSYNEQFF
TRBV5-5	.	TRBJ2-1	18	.	TGTGCCAGCAGCTTCCGATTGGGGGGGGCGTCGTCCTACAATGAGCAGTTCTTC	CASSFRLGGASSYNEQFF
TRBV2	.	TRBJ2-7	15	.	TGTGCCAGCATTTTTCAGGGGCTAGAAGTGGGTGAGCAGTACTTC	CASIFQGLEVGEQYF
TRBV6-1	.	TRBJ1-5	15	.	TGTGCCAGCAGTGACACAGGGTCAAGCAATCAGCCCCAGCATTTT	CASSDTGSSNQPQHF
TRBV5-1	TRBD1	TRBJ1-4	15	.	TGCGCCAGCAGCCTCGGGACAGGGTTGAATGAAAAACTGTTTTTT	CASSLGTGLNEKLFF
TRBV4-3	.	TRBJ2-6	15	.	TGCGCCAGCAGCCTACTGTTTTCTGGGGCCAACGTCCTGACTTTC	CASSLLFSGANVLTF
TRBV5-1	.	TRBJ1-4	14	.	TGCGCCAGCAGCTTGGGACAGCCGAATGAAAAACTGTTTTTT	CASSLGQPNEKLFF
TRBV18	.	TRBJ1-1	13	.	TGTGCCAGCTCACAGGACAGGAACACTGAAGCTTTCTTT	CASSQDRNTEAFF
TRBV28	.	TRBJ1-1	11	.	TGTGCCAGCAGGGGGAGGGCTGAAGCTTTCTTT	CASRGRAEAFF
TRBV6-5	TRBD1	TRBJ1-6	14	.	TGTGCCAGCAGCAGACAGGGATCAGATTCACCCCTCCACTTT	CASSRQGSDSPLHF
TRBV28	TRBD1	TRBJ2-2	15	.	TGTGCCAGCAGTCCCGGGACAGAGAACACCGGGGAGCTGTTTTTT	CASSPGTENTGELFF
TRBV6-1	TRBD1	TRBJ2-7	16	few	TGTGCCAGCAGTGAACAACGTGGGACAGGGCCTTACGAGCAGTACTTC	CASSEQRGTGPYEQYF
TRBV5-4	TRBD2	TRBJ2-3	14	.	TGTGCCAGCAGCGAAGGACTAGCGGGATTATGGCAGTATTTT	CASSEGLAGLWQYF
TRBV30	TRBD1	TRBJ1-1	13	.	TGTGCCTGGAGCGGACAGGGGGCCGCTGAAGCTTTCTTT	CAWSGQGAAEAFF
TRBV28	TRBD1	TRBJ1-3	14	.	TGTGCCAGCAGCTCTGGGACAGCTGGAAACACCATATATTTT	CASSSGTAGNTIYF
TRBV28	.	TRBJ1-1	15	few	TGTGCCAGCAGTCTCCCAGGGTTTATGAACACTGAAGCTTTCTTT	CASSLPGFMNTEAFF
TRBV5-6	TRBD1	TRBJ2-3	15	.	TGTGCCAGCAGCTCGGGGACAGTCGTCACAGATACGCAGTATTTT	CASSSGTVVTDTQYF
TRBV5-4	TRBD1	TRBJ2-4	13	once	TGTGCCAGCAGCCCAGGGGGCCAGAACATTCAGTACTTC	CASSPGGQNIQYF
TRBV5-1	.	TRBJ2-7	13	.	TGCGCCAGCAGCTTGGAAGTCAGCTACGAGCAGTACTTC	CASSLEVSYEQYF
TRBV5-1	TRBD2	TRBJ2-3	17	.	TGCGCCAGCAGCCCCCCCGCTAGCGGGATTAGCACAGATACGCAGTATTTT	CASSPPASGISTDTQYF
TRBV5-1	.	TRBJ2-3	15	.	TGCGCCAGCAGCTTTGGTGGGACTCCCGGAGATACGCAGTATTTT	CASSFGGTPGDTQYF
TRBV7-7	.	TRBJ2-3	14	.	TGTGCCAGCAGCTTGTCATCCGCACTGGATACGCAGTATTTT	CASSLSSALDTQYF
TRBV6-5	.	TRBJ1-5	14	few	TGTGCCAGCATTCCCGGGACACCAAATCAGCCCCAGCATTTT	CASIPGTPNQPQHF
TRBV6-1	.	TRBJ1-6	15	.	TGTGCCAGCAGGGGCGCGATTACCGATAATTCACCCCTCCACTTT	CASRGAITDNSPLHF
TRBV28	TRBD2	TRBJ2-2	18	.	TGTGCCAGCGGAATCCCGGGACTAGCGACCCTAAACACCGGGGAGCTGTTTTTT	CASGIPGLATLNTGELFF
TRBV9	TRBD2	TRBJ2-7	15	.	TGTGCCAGCAGCCCATCTAGCGGGAGGGCGGGAGAGCAGTACTTC	CASSPSSGRAGEQYF
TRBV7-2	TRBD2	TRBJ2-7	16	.	TGTGCCAGCAGCTCCGGAGCGGGGGGCCTCTCCTACGAGCAGTACTTC	CASSSGAGGLSYEQYF
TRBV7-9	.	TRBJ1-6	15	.	TGTGCCAGCAGCTTATCATCACAGGGCCCCTCACCCCTCCACTTT	CASSLSSQGPSPLHF